One sample yielded the 2 T cell receptor beta chains listed below, sequenced in a study of graft-versus-host responses after intestinal transplantation. From the graft tissue, intraepithelial and lamina propria lymphocytes were released through processing. This table comes from immunoSEQ multiplex PCR, and its TCRdb copy is limited to in-frame clones, with some not included. The sample holds about 13,000 clones, 74% seen once. Material: ileum tissue, obtained 16 days after intestinal transplant. Receptors originate from a human patient who received an intestinal transplant, so some T cells may come from the graft donor.

The chain uses TRBV6-5 and TRBJ2-4, with D perhaps TRBD1 (6 bases). With 6 bases removed from V and 8 bases from J, the gap between germline ends came to 17 bases. CDR3 size: 14 residues. Germline CDR1 and CDR2: MNHEY and SVGAGI. The CDR3 sequence is CASSPDWGRYIQYF. Written as DNA, the CDR3 is TGTGCCAGCAGCCCCGATTGGGGGCGATACATTCAGTACTTC.

The chain links TRBV5-1 to TRBJ2-5; 12 bases map to TRBD2. Germline V gives CDR1 SGHRS, CDR2 YFSETQ. The CDR3 spans 16 residues. After removal of 4 bases from V and 4 bases from J, the junction contained 8 bases not matched to a gene. The DNA of the CDR3 is TGCGCCAGCAGCCTACAGGGACTAGCGGGTGTAGAGACCCAGTACTTC. It translates to CASSLQGLAGVETQYF.